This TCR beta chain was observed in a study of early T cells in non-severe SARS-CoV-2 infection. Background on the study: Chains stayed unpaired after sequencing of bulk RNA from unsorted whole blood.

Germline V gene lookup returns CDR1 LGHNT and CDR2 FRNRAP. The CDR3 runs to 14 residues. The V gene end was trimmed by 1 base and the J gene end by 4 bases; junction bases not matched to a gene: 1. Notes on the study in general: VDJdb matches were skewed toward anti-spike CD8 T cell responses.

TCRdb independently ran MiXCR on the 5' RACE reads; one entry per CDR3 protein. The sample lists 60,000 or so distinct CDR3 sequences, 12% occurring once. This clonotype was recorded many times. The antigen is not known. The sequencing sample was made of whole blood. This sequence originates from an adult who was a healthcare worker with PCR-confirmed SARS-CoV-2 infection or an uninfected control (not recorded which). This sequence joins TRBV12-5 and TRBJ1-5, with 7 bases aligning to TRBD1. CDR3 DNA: TGTGCTAGTGGTTTGGCAGGGGGGAATCAGCCCCAGCATTTT. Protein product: CASGLAGGNQPQHF.